A selection of T cell receptor beta chains follows, all from one sample in a study of blood T cell repertoires in COVID-19. Assay: immunoSEQ multiplex PCR; the TCRdb copy retains only in-frame clones and omits some. The table lists 150,000 to 200,000 clones, roughly 85% of them singletons. Input material: peripheral blood. The receptors here all came from a man aged 45 to 65 with active or convalescent COVID-19. Both conserved end residues are part of each CDR3. Each record gives: J gene, D gene, clone size, V gene, CDR3 DNA, CDR3 protein. A D gene is named only where the DNA matches it firmly. The size of a clone is reported for some rows only, either as once, few or many, or as a class for expanded clones.

J gene: TRBJ1-1
D gene: .
clone size: .
V gene: TRBV9
CDR3 DNA: TGTGCCAGCAGCGTAGACAGACTGAACACTGAAGCTTTCTTT
CDR3 protein: CASSVDRLNTEAFF

J gene: TRBJ1-2
D gene: TRBD1
clone size: .
V gene: TRBV29-1
CDR3 DNA: TGCAGCGTCATGGGGCAGGGGGACGAGGGCTACACCTTC
CDR3 protein: CSVMGQGDEGYTF

J gene: TRBJ1-4
D gene: .
clone size: .
V gene: TRBV7-9
CDR3 DNA: TGTGCCAGCATCCTAACTACAGGGATTAATGAAAAACTGTTTTTT
CDR3 protein: CASILTTGINEKLFF

J gene: TRBJ2-7
D gene: .
clone size: .
V gene: TRBV6-1
CDR3 DNA: TGTGCCAGCAGTGAGACAGGAGTCTACGAGCAGTACTTC
CDR3 protein: CASSETGVYEQYF

J gene: TRBJ1-5
D gene: TRBD1
clone size: .
V gene: TRBV9
CDR3 DNA: TGTGCCAGCAGCGCAGGGGGCGGGGGTCAGCCCCAGCATTTT
CDR3 protein: CASSAGGGGQPQHF

J gene: TRBJ1-3
D gene: .
clone size: .
V gene: TRBV5-6
CDR3 DNA: TGTGCCAGCAGCTTTAGTACAGCTGGAAACACCATATATTTT
CDR3 protein: CASSFSTAGNTIYF

J gene: TRBJ1-5
D gene: TRBD1
clone size: .
V gene: TRBV10-3
CDR3 DNA: TGTGCCATCAGTGAGTCGGGACAGGTCAATCAGCCCCAGCATTTT
CDR3 protein: CAISESGQVNQPQHF

J gene: TRBJ1-4
D gene: .
clone size: once
V gene: TRBV3-1/TRBV3-2
CDR3 DNA: TGTGCCAGCACCACGGGAGGAGAGGAAAAACTGTTTTTT
CDR3 protein: CASTTGGEEKLFF

J gene: TRBJ2-2
D gene: .
clone size: .
V gene: TRBV5-1
CDR3 DNA: TGCGCCAGCAGGGGCCCGAACACCGGGGAGCTGTTTTTT
CDR3 protein: CASRGPNTGELFF

J gene: TRBJ2-3
D gene: .
clone size: .
V gene: TRBV29-1
CDR3 DNA: TGCAGCGTTGAACCGGGACAACCCACAGATACGCAGTATTTT
CDR3 protein: CSVEPGQPTDTQYF

J gene: TRBJ2-5
D gene: .
clone size: few
V gene: TRBV18
CDR3 DNA: TGTGCCAGCTCACCGGGCAGCCAAGAGACCCAGTACTTC
CDR3 protein: CASSPGSQETQYF

J gene: TRBJ2-7
D gene: TRBD2
clone size: once
V gene: TRBV20-1
CDR3 DNA: TGCAGTGCTAGTACTAGCGGGACCCCCTACGAGCAGTACTTC
CDR3 protein: CSASTSGTPYEQYF

J gene: TRBJ1-6
D gene: TRBD1
clone size: once
V gene: TRBV28
CDR3 DNA: TGTGCCAGCAGTTTAGGGACAGGCACCCGCTCACCCCTCCACTTT
CDR3 protein: CASSLGTGTRSPLHF

J gene: TRBJ1-5
D gene: .
clone size: .
V gene: TRBV28
CDR3 DNA: TGTGCCAGCGCAAGGGGGGGCGGCAATCAGCCCCAGCATTTT
CDR3 protein: CASARGGGNQPQHF

J gene: TRBJ2-7
D gene: TRBD1
clone size: .
V gene: TRBV9
CDR3 DNA: TGTGCCAGCATCATCCGGGACAGGGACCCCTACGAGCAGTACTTC
CDR3 protein: CASIIRDRDPYEQYF

J gene: TRBJ2-1
D gene: .
clone size: .
V gene: TRBV7-3
CDR3 DNA: TGTGCCAGCAGCTTAAGGCGGGACAATGAGCAGTTCTTC
CDR3 protein: CASSLRRDNEQFF

J gene: TRBJ1-5
D gene: .
clone size: once
V gene: TRBV19
CDR3 DNA: TGTGCCAGTAGGGACAGAGATAGCAATCAGCCCCAGCATTTT
CDR3 protein: CASRDRDSNQPQHF

J gene: TRBJ2-5
D gene: .
clone size: once
V gene: TRBV3-1/TRBV3-2
CDR3 DNA: TGTGCCAGCAGCCCAGGATTCCAAGAGACCCAGTACTTC
CDR3 protein: CASSPGFQETQYF

J gene: TRBJ2-7
D gene: TRBD1
clone size: once
V gene: TRBV7-3
CDR3 DNA: TGTGCCAGCAGCTCCCAGGGGGCGAGCGAGCAGTACTTC
CDR3 protein: CASSSQGASEQYF

J gene: TRBJ1-2
D gene: .
clone size: .
V gene: TRBV7-2
CDR3 DNA: TGTGCCAGCAGCTTAGTCCCAGGGGAGGGGAACTATGGCTACACCTTC
CDR3 protein: CASSLVPGEGNYGYTF

J gene: TRBJ1-6
D gene: .
clone size: .
V gene: TRBV5-1
CDR3 DNA: TGCGCCAGCAGCCATTTGACAGGCAATTCACCCCTCCACTTT
CDR3 protein: CASSHLTGNSPLHF

J gene: TRBJ2-5
D gene: TRBD1
clone size: .
V gene: TRBV5-1
CDR3 DNA: TGCGCCACCGGGAGGACAGGGGGAGAGACCCAGTACTTC
CDR3 protein: CATGRTGGETQYF

J gene: TRBJ1-2
D gene: TRBD1
clone size: .
V gene: TRBV10-3
CDR3 DNA: TGTGCCGTATGGGACAGGGGGGGGCATGGCTACACCTTC
CDR3 protein: CAVWDRGGHGYTF

J gene: TRBJ1-1
D gene: .
clone size: once
V gene: TRBV6-6
CDR3 DNA: TGTGCCAGCAGACCCGCAGGGGTCGGTGAAGCTTTCTTT
CDR3 protein: CASRPAGVGEAFF